This T cell receptor beta chain stems from a study of blood T cell repertoires in COVID-19. For the study at large: PBMCs, B-cell-depleted T cells, or T cells provided the cDNA or gDNA that made up the material.

V gave up 0 bases and J gave up 0 bases, with 12 bases separating them. CDR3 size: 17 residues. Per the germline V gene, CDR1 is LNHDA and CDR2 is SQIVND (reference sequence). In the original processing: Estimation of nucleated cell counts relied on the amplification of reference gene primers. Some clones are missing from TCRdb's copy, which holds only in-frame ones; the method was immunoSEQ multiplex PCR. The V and J calls and the clone size are those of that table, but D and trimming were determined from the DNA. The sample shows about 80,000 clones, roughly four fifths of them seen only once. The sequence was obtained from a human donor in a cohort sampled during active COVID-19. V usage is TRBV19 and J usage is TRBJ1-5; D is unclear. Sequencing used peripheral blood. The CDR3 loop is CASSIDSFGYSNQPQHF. The DNA for the CDR3 is TGTGCCAGTAGTATAGATAGCTTCGGGTATAGCAATCAGCCCCAGCATTTT.